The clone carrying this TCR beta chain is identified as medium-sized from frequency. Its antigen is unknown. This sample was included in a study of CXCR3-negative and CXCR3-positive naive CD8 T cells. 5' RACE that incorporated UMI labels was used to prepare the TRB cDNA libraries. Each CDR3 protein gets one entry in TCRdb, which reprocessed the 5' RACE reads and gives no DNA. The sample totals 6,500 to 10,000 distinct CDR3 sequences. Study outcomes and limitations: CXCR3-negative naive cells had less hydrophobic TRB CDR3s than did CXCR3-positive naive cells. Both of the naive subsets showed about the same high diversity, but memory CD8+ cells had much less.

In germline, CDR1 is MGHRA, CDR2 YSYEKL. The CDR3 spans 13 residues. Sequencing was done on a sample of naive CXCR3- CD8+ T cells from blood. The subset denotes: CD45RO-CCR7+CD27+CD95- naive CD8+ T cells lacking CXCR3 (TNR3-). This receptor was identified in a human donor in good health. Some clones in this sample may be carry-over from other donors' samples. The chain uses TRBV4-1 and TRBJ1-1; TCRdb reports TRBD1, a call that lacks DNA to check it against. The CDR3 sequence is CASSQDRGFEAFF.